The clone carrying this T cell receptor beta chain has only a few counts. V was shortened by 3 bases and J by 0 bases, with 15 bases between the two germline ends. The CDR3 totals 16 residues. Germline V gives CDR1 SNHLY, CDR2 FYNNEI. The data originate from a study of T-cell reconstitution after alpha-beta-depleted transplantation in children. A TCRbeta library incorporating unique molecular identifiers was prepared. A single record per CDR3 protein comes from TCRdb applying MiXCR to the PCR reads. The table lists about 350,000 distinct CDR3 sequences, 10% to 15% of them singletons. V is TRBV2 and J is TRBJ2-7; either TRBD1 or TRBD2 may supply D (5 bases each). The source of this sequence is a human donor who donated a stem cell graft to a child with Fanconi anemia. The sample in question was PBMCs, obtained from the stem cell graft. This CDR3 reads CASSDREGRSSYEQYV. For the CDR3, the DNA is TGTGCCAGCAGTGATCGTGAGGGACGGAGCTCCTACGAGCAGTACGTC.